A single sample gave rise to the 17 T cell receptor beta chains below, sequenced in a study of T-cell memory formation after mild COVID-19. TCRdb used MiXCR to reprocess the 5' RACE reads, holding one entry per CDR3 protein. Here the sample spans about 270,000 distinct CDR3 sequences, just over 15% being singletons. The sequenced material came from PBMCs or a T cell subset sorted from them (not recorded which). These receptor sequences come from an adult woman who had mild COVID-19 (a few samples of this study predate the infection). Cell type and time point are not known.

This clonotype was counted only a few times. V and J are TRBV7-6 and TRBJ1-5; no firm D call. Trimming stripped 1 base from V and 7 bases from J, with 8 bases between. CDR1 SGHVS and CDR2 FNYEAQ come from the germline V gene. This CDR3 spans 13 amino acids. This CDR3 reads CASSLEAWQPQHF. The CDR3 DNA reads as TGTGCCAGCAGCTTAGAGGCTTGGCAGCCCCAGCATTTT. Based on the CDR3 plus reference TRBV7-6 and TRBJ1-5, the full variable domain is GAGVSQSPRYKVTKRGQDVALRCDPISGHVSLYWYRQALGQGPEFLTYFNYEAQQDKSGLPNDRFSAERPEGSISTLTIQRTEQRDSAMYRCASSLEAWQPQHFGDGTRLSIL.

This clonotype came up a few times. V usage is TRBV7-9 and J usage is TRBJ1-1; D ambiguous. CDR3 length: 12 amino acids. Germline CDR1 SEHNR, CDR2 FQNEAQ (reference sequence). The V and J ends lost 5 bases and 3 bases respectively, with 7 bases between them. The CDR3 spells CASSQDDTEAFF. The DNA of the CDR3 is TGTGCCAGCAGCCAAGATGACACTGAAGCTTTCTTT.

This clonotype has a handful of counts. This chain joins TRBV5-5 and TRBJ1-4, with D perhaps TRBD1 (5 bases). Trimming shortened V by 3 bases and J by 11 bases, and 14 bases separated the two germline ends. Germline V gene data show CDR1 as SGHKS and CDR2 as YYEKEE (reference sequence). The CDR3 runs 13 residues. Here the CDR3 reads CASSSKDGGKLFF. DNA for the CDR3: TGTGCCAGCAGCTCCAAGGATGGGGGGAAACTGTTTTTT.

The chain carries TRBV9 and TRBJ2-4; 7 bases agree with TRBD1. The ends lost 4 bases at V and 0 bases at J; junction bases unmatched: 13. Germline V gene data show CDR1 as SGDLS and CDR2 as YYNGEE. CDR3 length: 18 amino acids. The CDR3 DNA sequence: TGTGCCAGCAGCCCCACAGGGGCAGTCCGATCAGCCAAAAACATTCAGTACTTC. The encoded protein is CASSPTGAVRSAKNIQYF.

CDR3 region: CASSTRGGGEETQYF. The DNA of the CDR3 is TGTGCCAGCAGCACCCGGGGCGGGGGGGAAGAGACCCAGTACTTC. V and J are TRBV21-1 and TRBJ2-5; no DNA check was done on the table's D call, TRBD1. TRBV21-1 is deemed a pseudogene. This CDR3 comprises 15 residues.

The chain is built from TRBV12-3 or TRBV12-4 and TRBJ2-3; tentative D call: TRBD1 (6 bases). The CDR3 is 11 amino acids. Trimming took 10 bases from V and 6 from J, leaving 11 bases between them. CDR3 loop: CAMGAGDTQYF. In DNA form, the CDR3 reads TGTGCCATGGGGGCTGGGGATACGCAGTATTTT.

Ten or more counts support this clonotype. The chain employs TRBV4-1 and TRBJ1-6; D might be TRBD1 (6 bases). Per the germline V gene, CDR1 is MGHRA and CDR2 is YSYEKL. V was shortened by 4 bases and J by 6 bases, with 10 bases between the two germline ends. The CDR3 runs 14 residues. CDR3 amino acids: CASSLGQSNSPLHF. For the CDR3, the DNA is TGCGCCAGCAGCCTCGGACAGAGTAATTCACCCCTCCACTTT.

This clonotype was seen a handful of times. The genes are TRBV3-1 and TRBJ2-1, with no clear D. CDR1 and CDR2 from the germline V gene are LGHDT and YNNKEL (reference sequence). Trimming pared 0 bases from V and 2 bases from J, leaving 14 bases between. The CDR3 loop spans 17 amino acids. The CDR3 region is CASSQDNWASPYNEQFF. CDR3 nucleotide sequence: TGTGCCAGCAGCCAAGATAACTGGGCATCCCCCTACAATGAGCAGTTCTTC.

The chain links TRBV30 to TRBJ2-7; the D is unclear. The V end lost 5 bases, the J end lost 1 base, and 6 bases lay between the germline ends. Germline assignment: CDR1 GTSNPN and CDR2 SVGIG (reference sequence). This CDR3 has 11 amino acids. CDR3 in DNA: TGTGCCTGGGGGCAGTCCTACGAGCAGTACTTC. Translating gives CAWGQSYEQYF. Filled out from reference TRBV30 and TRBJ2-7, the complete variable domain reads SQTIHQWPATLVQPVGSPLSLECTVEGTSNPNLYWYRQAAGRGLQLLFYSVGIGQISSEVPQNLSASRPQDRQFILSSKKLLLSDSGFYLCAWGQSYEQYFGPGTRLTVT.

This chain links TRBV5-8 with TRBJ2-1; maybe TRBD2 (5 bases). V was pared by 3 bases and J by 5 bases, with 21 bases between. Per germline, CDR1 SGHTS and CDR2 YDEGEE. The CDR3 is made up of 17 amino acids. This CDR3 is CASSSSKLVIIHNEQFF. For the CDR3, the DNA is TGTGCCAGCAGCTCCTCGAAACTAGTAATTATTCACAATGAGCAGTTCTTC.

This clonotype appeared a few times. The CDR3 loop reads CASSSRFGSPLHF. For the CDR3, the DNA is TGTGCCAGCAGTTCTCGTTTCGGTTCACCCCTCCACTTT. The chain recombines TRBV12-3 or TRBV12-4 with TRBJ1-6; no reliable D call. V dropped 4 bases and J dropped 9 bases, with 10 bases sitting between them. This CDR3 has 13 residues.

This clonotype was seen only once. The chain carries TRBV10-3 and TRBJ2-1; D is possibly TRBD1 (5 bases). The CDR3 is made up of 16 amino acids. Germline loops: CDR1 ENHRY, CDR2 SYGVKD. Trimming took 0 bases from V and 3 from J, leaving 12 bases between them. CDR3 sequence (DNA): TGTGCCATCAGTGAGTCGTCAGGGCAACTCTACAATGAGCAGTTCTTC. It encodes CAISESSGQLYNEQFF.

This clonotype was recorded a few times. The chain uses TRBV20-1 and TRBJ1-4; a possible D gene is TRBD1 (5 bases). There are 13 residues in the CDR3. Trimming shortened V by 3 bases and J by 5 bases, and 10 bases separated the two germline ends. Germline lookup yields CDR1 DFQATT and CDR2 SNEGSKA (reference sequence). Written as DNA, the CDR3 is TGCAGTGCTAGTGCGGGGGTGAATGAAAAACTGTTTTTT. Its protein product is CSASAGVNEKLFF.

V usage is TRBV6-6 and J usage is TRBJ2-2; 9 positions match TRBD2. This CDR3 has 17 amino acids. CDR1 and CDR2 from the germline V gene are MNHNY and SVGAGI (reference sequence). The J segment lost 4 bases and the V segment lost 0 bases, leaving 6 bases of the junction unmatched. The chain's CDR3 is CASSYSPLAGTTGELFF. CDR3 bases: TGTGCCAGCAGTTACTCCCCCCTAGCGGGGACCACCGGGGAGCTGTTTTTT.

A few counts support this clonotype. V is TRBV6-1 and J is TRBJ2-3; no reliable D call. In germline, CDR1 is MNHNS, CDR2 SASEGT. CDR3 size: 15 residues. V was trimmed by 1 base and J by 1 base, leaving 9 bases between them. CDR3 protein: CASSEGVHGTDTQYF. In nucleotides, the CDR3 is TGTGCCAGCAGTGAAGGGGTTCACGGCACAGATACGCAGTATTTT.

The chain couples TRBV12-3 or TRBV12-4 to TRBJ2-5; D perhaps matches TRBD1 (6 bases). This CDR3 is 16 amino acids long. The germline V and J ends were trimmed by 5 bases and 0 bases, with 16 bases remaining between them. Here the CDR3 DNA reads TGTGCCAGCAGTCCTCCCGGGACACGGTACCAAGAGACCCAGTACTTC. This encodes CASSPPGTRYQETQYF.

This clonotype was detected only a few times. The chain carries TRBV6-1 and TRBJ2-1, with a tentative D call TRBD1 (5 bases). This CDR3 is 17 amino acids long. Between the trimmed V and J ends, which lost 1 base and 4 bases, there was a span of 17 bases. The germline V gene has CDR1 MNHNS and CDR2 SASEGT. CDR3 sequence (DNA): TGTGCCAGCAGTGAAGACTTCTGGGGCCAGGGTTACAATGAGCAGTTCTTC. Translating it yields CASSEDFWGQGYNEQFF.